Following are 29 T cell receptor beta chains from one sample sequenced in a study of CD8+ T cells in alopecia areata. Isolated RNA was reverse transcribed into cDNA used as the sequencing template. Only in-frame clones appear in the TCRdb table, and some are missing; sequencing was by immunoSEQ multiplex PCR. The sample yields about 210,000 clones, around two fifths seen once. Treatment denoted: oral pan-JAK inhibitor, 5-10 mg twice daily. The material was CD4+ T cells sorted from blood, obtained around week 34, from a patient treated with tofacitinib. All receptors derive from a human donor with alopecia areata.

The chain couples TRBV25-1 to TRBJ2-7; 10 bases fit TRBD1. The CDR3 runs 13 residues. Germline loops: CDR1 MGHDK, CDR2 SYGVNS. The J segment lost 7 bases and the V segment lost 6 bases, leaving 6 bases of the junction unmatched. The CDR3 loop is CASSGTGAREQYF. The DNA of the CDR3 is TGTGCCAGCAGCGGGACAGGGGCGAGAGAGCAGTACTTC.

This rearrangement joins TRBV10-3 to TRBJ2-3, with D unclear. The V gene's germline CDR1 is ENHRY and CDR2 SYGVKD. Trimming took off 4 bases at V and 0 bases at J, with 8 bases between the two ends. The CDR3 length is 14 residues. The CDR3 region is CAISVYPSTDTQYF. The CDR3, as DNA: TGTGCCATCAGTGTATACCCTAGCACAGATACGCAGTATTTT.

The rearrangement links TRBV30 to TRBJ2-1, with D unclear. This CDR3 contains 17 residues. In germline, CDR1 is GTSNPN, CDR2 SVGIG (reference sequence). The germline V and J ends were trimmed by 0 bases and 2 bases, with 17 bases remaining between them. CDR3 sequence reads: CAWSVRIGSPTYNEQFF. CDR3 sequence (DNA): TGTGCCTGGAGTGTACGAATTGGCAGCCCGACCTACAATGAGCAGTTCTTC.

A word on this clone: Sequence at one end of the junction differs from germline and may be a read error. The chain links TRBV15 to TRBJ2-7, with D perhaps matching TRBD1 (6 bases). The CDR3 covers 11 residues. Germline CDR1 LNHNV, CDR2 YYDKDF (reference sequence). CDR3 nucleotide sequence: TGTGCCACCAGCAGTAACAGGGCCGTGAACTTC. Its protein is CATSSNRAVNF.

The V call is TRBV9, the J call TRBJ1-1; D gene unclear. The CDR3 runs 17 residues. CDR1 SGDLS and CDR2 YYNGEE come from the germline V gene. Trimming took 0 bases from V and 3 from J, leaving 18 bases between them. CDR3 loop: CASSVVGRLGLDTEAFF. For the CDR3, the DNA is TGTGCCAGCAGCGTAGTTGGCCGCCTAGGTCTGGACACTGAAGCTTTCTTT.

This chain joins TRBV5-6 and TRBJ1-2; D might be TRBD1 (5 bases). The CDR3 runs 12 residues. V was trimmed by 4 bases and J by 8 bases, leaving 12 bases between them. Per germline, CDR1 SGHDT and CDR2 YYEEEE. CDR3: CASSLTGHGYTF. The CDR3 DNA sequence: TGTGCCAGCAGCCTGACGGGGCACGGCTACACCTTC. Variable domain in full (rest from reference TRBV5-6 and TRBJ1-2): DAGVTQSPTHLIKTRGQQVTLRCSPKSGHDTVSWYQQALGQGPQFIFQYYEEEERQRGNFPDRFSGHQFPNYSSELNVNALLLGDSALYLCASSLTGHGYTFGSGTRLTVV.

This clone appeared many times. This sequence joins TRBV25-1 and TRBJ2-1, with 11 bases aligning to TRBD2. From germline, CDR1 is MGHDK and CDR2 SYGVNS. The CDR3 consists of 16 residues. Unmatched junction bases numbered 7, after V lost 3 bases and J lost 6 bases. The CDR3 DNA is TGTGCCAGCAGTGAGGCTAGCGGGGGGAACGGCAATGAGCAGTTCTTC. Residues: CASSEASGGNGNEQFF.

The sample holds a few counts of this clone. The rearrangement joins TRBV13 to TRBJ2-2, with 8 bases that match TRBD2. Germline CDR1 PRHDT, CDR2 FYEKMQ (reference sequence). The CDR3 has 16 residues. V lost 5 bases, J lost 1 base, and 6 bases stayed unmatched. The CDR3 nucleotides read TGTGCCAGCAGCAGAGAAGCGGGGGTGAACACCGGGGAGCTGTTTTTT. Protein: CASSREAGVNTGELFF. The full variable domain, in which reference TRBV13 and TRBJ2-2 provide the parts outside the CDR3, is AAGVIQSPRHLIKEKRETATLKCYPIPRHDTVYWYQQGPGQDPQFLISFYEKMQSDKGSIPDRFSAQQFSDYHSELNMSSLELGDSALYFCASSREAGVNTGELFFGEGSRLTVL.

This clone was recorded a few times. The chain has TRBV4-1 and TRBJ2-6; no firm D call. This CDR3 region has 15 residues. CDR1 and CDR2 (germline): MGHRA, YSYEKL. The germline V and J ends were trimmed by 2 bases and 1 base, with 6 bases remaining between them. The chain's CDR3 is CASSQILSGANVLTF. CDR3 bases: TGCGCCAGCAGCCAAATATTATCTGGGGCCAACGTCCTGACTTTC.

The gene calls are TRBV7-9 and TRBJ2-1, with D possibly matching TRBD2 (5 bases). The V end lost 4 bases, the J end lost 2 bases, and 18 bases lay between the germline ends. The CDR3 consists of 17 residues. Per the germline V gene, CDR1 is SEHNR and CDR2 is FQNEAQ (reference sequence). The CDR3 loop is CASSSLGWRRAYNEQFF. The CDR3 region has the DNA TGTGCCAGCAGCTCCCTGGGGTGGAGGCGCGCCTACAATGAGCAGTTCTTC.

The chain has TRBV4-2 and TRBJ2-7; TRBD2 matches 11 bases. Germline loops: CDR1 LGHNA, CDR2 YNFKEQ. The length of the CDR3 is 16 residues. With V trimmed by 4 bases and J by 0 bases, 5 bases remained unmatched. This CDR3 reads CASSLRTSGPSYEQYF. CDR3 in DNA: TGTGCCAGCAGCCTCCGGACTAGCGGGCCCTCCTACGAGCAGTACTTC.

This clone occurred once. The V gene is TRBV4-2, the J gene TRBJ2-3, with D uncertain. V was cut by 0 bases and J by 4 bases, with 11 bases left in between. Germline assignment: CDR1 LGHNA and CDR2 YNFKEQ. This CDR3 has 15 residues. In DNA form, the CDR3 reads TGTGCCAGCAGCCAAGAGAGTAGTGTCCCAGATACGCAGTATTTT. Translating it yields CASSQESSVPDTQYF.

This sequence joins TRBV10-1 and TRBJ2-3; TRBD2 aligns across 9 bases. V was clipped by 5 bases and J by 2 bases; unmatched bases: 2. The CDR3 is 14 residues long. Per germline, CDR1 WNHNN and CDR2 SYGVQD (reference sequence). The CDR3 sequence: CASSPGLATDTQYF. The CDR3 DNA is TGCGCCAGCAGTCCGGGACTAGCCACAGATACGCAGTATTTT.

DNA for the CDR3: TGTGCCAGCAGTGAAGCGCTTCCGGGGGCGAGGGCTAATGAAAAACTGTTTTTT. Its protein product is CASSEALPGARANEKLFF. This rearrangement joins TRBV6-1 to TRBJ1-4; TRBD1 is a possible D gene (6 bases). The CDR3 contains 18 residues. Trimming left V 0 bases short and J 3 bases short, with 17 bases between. From germline, CDR1 is MNHNS and CDR2 SASEGT.

There are a few counts of this clone. V is TRBV27 and J is TRBJ1-6; D is possibly TRBD1 (6 bases). CDR3 length: 15 residues. With 2 bases removed from V and 14 bases from J, the gap between germline ends came to 19 bases. Germline CDR1 MNHEY, CDR2 SMNVEV (reference sequence). CDR3 nucleotides: TGTGCCAGCAGTTTAGACAGGAACGGGCCGACGGCCCTCCACTTT. Translated: CASSLDRNGPTALHF.

The chain couples TRBV6-6 to TRBJ1-2; D not resolved. V was trimmed by 7 bases and J by 8 bases, leaving 11 bases between them. Per the germline V gene, CDR1 is MNHNY and CDR2 is SVGAGI (reference sequence). The CDR3 contains 11 residues. The CDR3 loop reads CASTTFEGYTF. CDR3 nucleotides: TGTGCCAGCACCACCTTCGAAGGCTACACCTTC.

The chain is built from TRBV18 and TRBJ2-5; D is possibly TRBD1 or TRBD2 (5 bases each). Germline lookup yields CDR1 KGHSH and CDR2 LQKENI. This CDR3 is built from 13 residues. Trimming took off 6 bases at V and 5 bases at J, with 13 bases between the two ends. As DNA, the CDR3 is TGTGCCAGCTCGGGGACCATCGGGGAGACCCAGTACTTC. Its translation is CASSGTIGETQYF.

This chain links TRBV7-2 with TRBJ1-4; D is unclear. The CDR3 has 13 amino acids. Germline V CDR1 and CDR2: SGHTA, FQGNSA. V was shortened by 1 base and J by 5 bases, with 5 bases between the two germline ends. The chain's CDR3 is CASSLDWNEKLFF. CDR3 DNA sequence: TGTGCCAGCAGCTTAGATTGGAATGAAAAACTGTTTTTT.

This clone was observed a few times. This chain uses TRBV11-2 with TRBJ1-3; no firm D call. The V gene's germline CDR1 is SGHAT and CDR2 FQNNGV. CDR3 length: 14 amino acids. The V end was cut by 0 bases, the J end by 4 bases, with 7 bases between. The CDR3 loop reads CASSLDGGGNTIYF. The CDR3 nucleotides read TGTGCCAGCAGCTTAGATGGTGGAGGAAACACCATATATTTT.

This rearrangement joins TRBV27 to TRBJ1-3, with D hard to call. The V gene lost 5 bases and the J gene lost 1 base, with 15 bases spanning the gap. Germline CDR1 MNHEY, CDR2 SMNVEV (reference sequence). The CDR3 has 16 amino acids. The CDR3 spells CASSPRSGVSGNTIYF. CDR3 nucleotides: TGTGCCAGCAGTCCCCGATCGGGAGTTTCTGGAAACACCATATATTTT.

The rearrangement joins TRBV21-1 to TRBJ2-5; TRBD2, as called in the table, went unchecked against the DNA. TRBV21-1 is a recognized pseudogene. The CDR3 length is 17 residues. The CDR3 DNA is TGTGCCAGCAGCAGAAGGGTAACTAGCGGGGTACAAGAGACCCAGTACTTC. It codes for CASSRRVTSGVQETQYF.

The V gene is TRBV18, the J gene TRBJ2-5; D is uncertain. The CDR3 contains 13 residues. V was trimmed by 1 base and J by 2 bases, leaving 5 bases between them. Germline loops: CDR1 KGHSH, CDR2 LQKENI. CDR3 loop: CASSPQGQETQYF. The CDR3, as DNA: TGTGCCAGCTCACCACAGGGACAAGAGACCCAGTACTTC.

This clone has only a few counts. V is TRBV27 and J is TRBJ1-5; D might be TRBD1 (6 bases). V was clipped by 6 bases and J by 2 bases, with 11 bases between them. Germline CDR1 MNHEY, CDR2 SMNVEV (reference sequence). The CDR3 spans 14 residues. The CDR3 DNA follows: TGTGCCAGCAGGCAACAGGGAGGCAATCAGCCCCAGCATTTT. As protein: CASRQQGGNQPQHF.

The genes are TRBV4-2 and TRBJ2-7; D remains unclear. CDR3 size: 13 residues. Looked up from germline, CDR1 is LGHNA and CDR2 is YNFKEQ. With 3 bases removed from V and 2 bases from J, the gap between germline ends came to 8 bases. The CDR3 is CASSQTRPYEQYF. The DNA for the CDR3 is TGTGCCAGCAGCCAGACCCGCCCCTACGAGCAGTACTTC.

The chain couples TRBV4-1 to TRBJ2-7; D not resolved. CDR1 is MGHRA, CDR2 YSYEKL, per germline. CDR3 length: 16 amino acids. Trimming removed 1 base at V and 0 bases at J, with 13 bases between. In nucleotides, the CDR3 is TGCGCCAGCAGCCAAGCCGCCACCTTAAGCTCCTACGAGCAGTACTTC. This codes for CASSQAATLSSYEQYF.

The chain combines TRBV18 with TRBJ1-2; 8 nucleotides agree with TRBD1. Trimming removed 4 bases from V and 1 base from J; junction bases left unmatched: 2. The CDR3 runs to 14 residues. Germline V gene data show CDR1 as KGHSH and CDR2 as LQKENI. DNA of the CDR3: TGTGCCAGCTCACTGGACAGGGATAACTATGGCTACACCTTC. Residues: CASSLDRDNYGYTF.

The chain combines TRBV7-6 with TRBJ2-2; D is unclear. Deletions cut 0 bases from V and 6 bases from J, with 14 bases between. This CDR3 spans 16 amino acids. Germline CDR1 is SGHVS and CDR2 is FNYEAQ. CDR3 coding DNA: TGTGCCAGCAGCTTAGCGACTCCGCGAAACGCCGGGGAGCTGTTTTTT. It specifies CASSLATPRNAGELFF. Complete variable domain (other parts from reference TRBV7-6 and TRBJ2-2): GAGVSQSPRYKVTKRGQDVALRCDPISGHVSLYWYRQALGQGPEFLTYFNYEAQQDKSGLPNDRFSAERPEGSISTLTIQRTEQRDSAMYRCASSLATPRNAGELFFGEGSRLTVL.

The chain carries TRBV6-5 and TRBJ1-5; possibly TRBD1 for D (6 bases). V was cut by 5 bases and J by 3 bases, with 14 bases left in between. Germline CDR1 is MNHEY and CDR2 is SVGAGI. The length of the CDR3 is 15 residues. In nucleotides, the CDR3 is TGTGCCAGCAGTCCCGCAGGGGCTTACAATCAGCCCCAGCATTTT. It specifies CASSPAGAYNQPQHF.

In this sample, this clone turned up a few times. The J gene is TRBJ1-1, the V gene TRBV4-2, with D unresolved. This CDR3 comprises 16 residues. With 0 bases removed from V and 0 bases from J, the gap between germline ends came to 11 bases. Germline CDR1 LGHNA, CDR2 YNFKEQ. In DNA, the CDR3 is TGTGCCAGCAGCCAAGATCTTGCGGTTCTGAACACTGAAGCTTTCTTT. As protein: CASSQDLAVLNTEAFF.